The clone carrying this T cell receptor beta chain has just a few counts. The antigen is undetermined. Template switching added a universal primer site; cDNA carried unique molecular identifiers. TCRdb recomputed calls from the 5' RACE reads with MiXCR, one row per CDR3 protein. The table has around 490,000 distinct CDR3 sequences, roughly an eighth seen once. These data come from a study of identical twins. Findings and caveats of the study: Those out-of-frame alpha sequences shared by twins showed an excess of low generation probability. Recombination models fit unrelated individuals' TCR alpha sharing but underestimated twins'.

V trimming: 3 bases; J trimming: 8 bases; junction bases outside the gene matches: 3. The germline gives CDR1 DFQATT, CDR2 SNEGSKA (reference sequence). The CDR3 has 13 amino acids. Another study also made use of these data, one on yellow fever vaccine responses in identical twins. That paper adds: A vaccine T cell response that seemed partly convergent and partly personalized was reported in twins.

Sequenced material: CD4+ T cells sorted from blood. This clonotype originated in a woman younger than 30 in good health. V and J are TRBV20-1 and TRBJ2-1; 11 bases are shared with TRBD1. CDR3 loop: CSARGQGGYEQFF. CDR3 nucleotides: TGCAGTGCTAGGGGACAGGGGGGCTATGAGCAGTTCTTC.